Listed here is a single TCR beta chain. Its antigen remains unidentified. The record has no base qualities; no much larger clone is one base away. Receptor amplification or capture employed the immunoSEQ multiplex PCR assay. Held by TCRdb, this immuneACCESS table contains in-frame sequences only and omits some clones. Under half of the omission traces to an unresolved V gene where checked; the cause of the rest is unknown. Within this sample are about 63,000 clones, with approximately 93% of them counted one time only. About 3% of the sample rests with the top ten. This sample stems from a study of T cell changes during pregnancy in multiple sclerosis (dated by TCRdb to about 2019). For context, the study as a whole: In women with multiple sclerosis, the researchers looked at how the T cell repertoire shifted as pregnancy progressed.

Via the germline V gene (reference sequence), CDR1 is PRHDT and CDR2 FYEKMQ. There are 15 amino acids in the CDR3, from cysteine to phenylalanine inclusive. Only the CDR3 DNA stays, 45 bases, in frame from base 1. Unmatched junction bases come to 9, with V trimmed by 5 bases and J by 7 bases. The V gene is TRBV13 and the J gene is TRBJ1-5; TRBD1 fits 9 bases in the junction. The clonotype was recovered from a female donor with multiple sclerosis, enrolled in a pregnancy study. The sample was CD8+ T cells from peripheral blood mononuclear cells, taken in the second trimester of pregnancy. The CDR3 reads CASSKRTGEGQPQHF. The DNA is TGTGCCAGCAGCAAGCGGACAGGGGAGGGGCAGCCCCAGCATTTT.